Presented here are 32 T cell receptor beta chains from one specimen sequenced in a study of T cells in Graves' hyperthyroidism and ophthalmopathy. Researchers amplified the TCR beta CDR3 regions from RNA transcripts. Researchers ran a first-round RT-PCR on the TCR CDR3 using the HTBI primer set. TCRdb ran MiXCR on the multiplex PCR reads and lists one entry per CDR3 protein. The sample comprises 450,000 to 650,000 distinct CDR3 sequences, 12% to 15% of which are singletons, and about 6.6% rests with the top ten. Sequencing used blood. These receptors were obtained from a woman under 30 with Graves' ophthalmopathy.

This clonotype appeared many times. The CDR3 here is CASSQGGLAGPYEQYF. Here the CDR3 DNA reads TGTGCCAGCAGCCAAGGTGGACTAGCGGGCCCCTACGAGCAGTACTTC. The chain combines TRBV3-1 with TRBJ2-7, with TRBD2 matching over 11 bases. Germline lookup yields CDR1 LGHDT and CDR2 YNNKEL (reference sequence). There are 16 residues in the CDR3. Losses at the gene ends were 1 base for V and 2 bases for J; bases not matched to a gene: 4.

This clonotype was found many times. This CDR3 reads CSVESSGPPTDTQYF. In nucleotides, the CDR3 is TGCAGCGTTGAATCCTCGGGACCACCCACAGATACGCAGTATTTT. The chain carries TRBV29-1 and TRBJ2-3; D might be TRBD1 or TRBD2, each matching 5 bases. The CDR3 has 15 amino acids. With 2 bases removed from V and 2 bases from J, the gap between germline ends came to 14 bases. Germline V lookup: CDR1 SQVTM, CDR2 ANQGSEA.

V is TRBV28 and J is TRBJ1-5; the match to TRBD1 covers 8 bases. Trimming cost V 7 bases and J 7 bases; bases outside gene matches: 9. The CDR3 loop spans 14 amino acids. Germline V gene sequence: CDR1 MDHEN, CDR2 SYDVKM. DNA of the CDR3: TGTGCCAGCATCCCCGGACAGGGTAACCAGCCCCAGCATTTT. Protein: CASIPGQGNQPQHF.

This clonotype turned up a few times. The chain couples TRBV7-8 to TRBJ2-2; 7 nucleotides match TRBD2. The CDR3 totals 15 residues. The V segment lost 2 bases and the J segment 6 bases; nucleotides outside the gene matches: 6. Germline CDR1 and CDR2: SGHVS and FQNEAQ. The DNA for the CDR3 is TGTGCCAGCAGCTTAAGACTAGCTGAGTCCGGGGAGCTGTTTTTT. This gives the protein CASSLRLAESGELFF.

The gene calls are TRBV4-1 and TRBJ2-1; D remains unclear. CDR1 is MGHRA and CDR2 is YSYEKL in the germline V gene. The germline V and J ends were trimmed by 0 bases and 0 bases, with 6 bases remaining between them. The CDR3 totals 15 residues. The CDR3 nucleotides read TGCGCCAGCAGCCAAGATACGGACTCCTACAATGAGCAGTTCTTC. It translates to CASSQDTDSYNEQFF.

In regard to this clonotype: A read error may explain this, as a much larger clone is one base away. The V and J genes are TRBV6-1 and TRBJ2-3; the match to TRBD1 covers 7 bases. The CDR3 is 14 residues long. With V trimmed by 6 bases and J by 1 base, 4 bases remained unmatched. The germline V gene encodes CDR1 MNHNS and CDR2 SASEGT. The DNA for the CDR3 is TGTGCCAGCAGCAACAGGGGAGGCACAGATACGCAGTATTTT. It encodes CASSNRGGTDTQYF.

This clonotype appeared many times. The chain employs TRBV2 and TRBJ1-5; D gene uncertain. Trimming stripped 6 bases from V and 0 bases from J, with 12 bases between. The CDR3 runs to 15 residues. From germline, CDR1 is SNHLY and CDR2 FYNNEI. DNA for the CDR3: TGTGCCAGCAGCGATGGGAGACTTAGCAATCAGCCCCAGCATTTT. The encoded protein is CASSDGRLSNQPQHF. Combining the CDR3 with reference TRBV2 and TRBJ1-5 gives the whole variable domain EPEVTQTPSHQVTQMGQEVILRCVPISNHLYFYWYRQILGQKVEFLVSFYNNEISEKSEIFDDQFSVERPDGSNFTLKIRSTKLEDSAMYFCASSDGRLSNQPQHFGDGTRLSIL.

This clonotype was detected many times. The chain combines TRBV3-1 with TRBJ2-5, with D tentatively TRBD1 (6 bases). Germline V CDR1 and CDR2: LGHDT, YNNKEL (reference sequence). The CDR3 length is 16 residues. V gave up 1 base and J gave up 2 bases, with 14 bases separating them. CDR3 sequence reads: CASSQVNRAEQETQYF. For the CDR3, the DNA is TGTGCCAGCAGCCAAGTAAACAGGGCCGAACAAGAGACCCAGTACTTC.

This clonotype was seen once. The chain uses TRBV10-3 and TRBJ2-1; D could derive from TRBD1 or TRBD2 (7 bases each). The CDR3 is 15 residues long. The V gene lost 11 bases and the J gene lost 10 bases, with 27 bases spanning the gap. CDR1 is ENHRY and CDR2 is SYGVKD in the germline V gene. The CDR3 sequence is CAARGGGQPNGEQFF. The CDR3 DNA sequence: TGTGCCGCCAGGGGAGGGGGACAGCCGAATGGGGAGCAGTTCTTC.

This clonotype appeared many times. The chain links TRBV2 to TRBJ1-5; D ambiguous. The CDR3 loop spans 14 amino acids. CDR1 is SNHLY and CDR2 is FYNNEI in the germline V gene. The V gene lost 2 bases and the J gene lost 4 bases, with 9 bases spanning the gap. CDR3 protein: CASSESQVNQPQHF. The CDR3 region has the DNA TGTGCCAGCAGTGAAAGCCAGGTTAATCAGCCCCAGCATTTT.

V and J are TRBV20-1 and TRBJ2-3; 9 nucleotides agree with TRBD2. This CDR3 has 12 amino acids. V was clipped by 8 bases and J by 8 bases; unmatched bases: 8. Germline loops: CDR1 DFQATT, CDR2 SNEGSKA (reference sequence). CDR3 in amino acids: CSTTLAGVTQYF. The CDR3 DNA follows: TGCAGTACTACCTTAGCGGGAGTTACGCAGTATTTT.

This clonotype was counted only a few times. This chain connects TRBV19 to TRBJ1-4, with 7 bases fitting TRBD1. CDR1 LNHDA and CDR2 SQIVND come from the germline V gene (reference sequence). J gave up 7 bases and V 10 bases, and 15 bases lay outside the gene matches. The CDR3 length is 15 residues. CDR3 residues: CATTAPETGSEKLFF. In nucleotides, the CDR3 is TGTGCCACCACGGCCCCGGAGACAGGGAGTGAAAAACTGTTTTTT.

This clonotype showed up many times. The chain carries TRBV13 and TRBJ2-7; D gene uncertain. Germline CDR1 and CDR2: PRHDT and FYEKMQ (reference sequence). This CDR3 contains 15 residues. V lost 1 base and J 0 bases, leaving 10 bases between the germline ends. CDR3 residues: CASSLEGASSYEQYF. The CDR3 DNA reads TGTGCCAGCAGCTTAGAGGGTGCAAGCTCCTACGAGCAGTACTTC.

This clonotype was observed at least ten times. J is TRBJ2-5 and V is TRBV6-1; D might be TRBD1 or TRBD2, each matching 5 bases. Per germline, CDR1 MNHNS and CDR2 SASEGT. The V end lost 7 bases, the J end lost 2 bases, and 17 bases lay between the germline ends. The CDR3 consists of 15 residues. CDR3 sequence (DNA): TGTGCCAGCAAAAGCGCCAGGGACGGACAAGAGACCCAGTACTTC. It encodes CASKSARDGQETQYF.

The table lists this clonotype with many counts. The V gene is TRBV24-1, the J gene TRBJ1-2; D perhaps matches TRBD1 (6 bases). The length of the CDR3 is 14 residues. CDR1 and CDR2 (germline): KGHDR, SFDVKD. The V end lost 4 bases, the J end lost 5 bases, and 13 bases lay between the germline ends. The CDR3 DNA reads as TGTGCCACCAGTGAGCCGACAGGCGGGTATGGCTACACCTTC. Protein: CATSEPTGGYGYTF.

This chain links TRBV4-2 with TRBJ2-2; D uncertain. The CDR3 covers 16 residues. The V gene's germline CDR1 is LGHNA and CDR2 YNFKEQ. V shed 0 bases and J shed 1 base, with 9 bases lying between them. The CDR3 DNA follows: TGTGCCAGCAGCCAAGATGGTCCAGGGAACACCGGGGAGCTGTTTTTT. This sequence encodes CASSQDGPGNTGELFF.

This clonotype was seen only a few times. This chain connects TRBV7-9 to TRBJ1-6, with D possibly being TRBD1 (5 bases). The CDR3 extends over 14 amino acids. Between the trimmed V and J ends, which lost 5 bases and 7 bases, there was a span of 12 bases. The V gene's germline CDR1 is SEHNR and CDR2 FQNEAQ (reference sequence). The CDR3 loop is CASSLGGENSPLHF. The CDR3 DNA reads TGTGCCAGCAGCCTTGGGGGGGAGAATTCACCCCTCCACTTT.

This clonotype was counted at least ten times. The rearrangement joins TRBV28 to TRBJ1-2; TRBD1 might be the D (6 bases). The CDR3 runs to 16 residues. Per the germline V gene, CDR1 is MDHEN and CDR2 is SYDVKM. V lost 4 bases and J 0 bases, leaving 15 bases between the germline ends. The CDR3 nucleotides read TGTGCCAGCAGTTACTGGGGGCGAGGGACTAACTATGGCTACACCTTC. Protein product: CASSYWGRGTNYGYTF.

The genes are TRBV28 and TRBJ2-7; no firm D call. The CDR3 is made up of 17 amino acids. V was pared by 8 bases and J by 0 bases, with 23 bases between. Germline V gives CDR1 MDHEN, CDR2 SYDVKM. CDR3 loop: CASSPFSTQDGSYEQYF. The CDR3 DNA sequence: TGTGCCAGCTCACCTTTTTCGACCCAAGATGGCTCCTACGAGCAGTACTTC.

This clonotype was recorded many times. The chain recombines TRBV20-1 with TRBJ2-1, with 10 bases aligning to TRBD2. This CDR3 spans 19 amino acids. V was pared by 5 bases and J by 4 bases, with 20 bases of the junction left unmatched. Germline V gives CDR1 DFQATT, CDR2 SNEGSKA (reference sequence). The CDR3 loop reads CSAQPSTILAGEIYNEQFF. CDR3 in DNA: TGCAGTGCTCAACCTAGTACGATCCTAGCGGGAGAGATATACAATGAGCAGTTCTTC.

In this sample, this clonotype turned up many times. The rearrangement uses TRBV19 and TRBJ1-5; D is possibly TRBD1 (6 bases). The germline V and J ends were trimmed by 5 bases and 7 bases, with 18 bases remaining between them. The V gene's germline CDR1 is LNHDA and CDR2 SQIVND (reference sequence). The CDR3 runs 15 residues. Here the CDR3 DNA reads TGTGCCAGTAGTTTCTCAAAACAGGGCCGGCAGCCCCAGCATTTT. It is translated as CASSFSKQGRQPQHF.

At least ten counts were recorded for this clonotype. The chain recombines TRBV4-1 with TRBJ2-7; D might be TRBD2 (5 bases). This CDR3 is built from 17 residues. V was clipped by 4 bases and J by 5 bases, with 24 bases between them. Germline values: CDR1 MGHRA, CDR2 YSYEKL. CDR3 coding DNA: TGCGCCAGCAGCCTAAGAGGAACTCTCGGCGGGCTAGACGAGCAGTACTTC. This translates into CASSLRGTLGGLDEQYF.

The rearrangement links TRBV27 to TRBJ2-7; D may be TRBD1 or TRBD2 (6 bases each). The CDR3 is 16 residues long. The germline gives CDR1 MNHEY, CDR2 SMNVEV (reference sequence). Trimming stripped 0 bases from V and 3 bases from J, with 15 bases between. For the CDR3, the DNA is TGTGCCAGCAGTTTATCAGGGGGGTCCCGATTCTACGAGCAGTACTTC. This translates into CASSLSGGSRFYEQYF.

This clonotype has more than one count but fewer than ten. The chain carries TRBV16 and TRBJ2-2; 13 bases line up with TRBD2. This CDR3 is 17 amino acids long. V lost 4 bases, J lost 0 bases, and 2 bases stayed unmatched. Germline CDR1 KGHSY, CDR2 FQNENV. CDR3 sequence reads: CASSPGTSGANTGELFF. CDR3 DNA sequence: TGTGCCAGCAGCCCAGGGACTAGCGGGGCGAACACCGGGGAGCTGTTTTTT.

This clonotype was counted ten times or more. The CDR3 DNA reads TGTGCCAGCAGTTCCGGGACGGGAAACACCGGGGAGCTGTTTTTT. Translation gives CASSSGTGNTGELFF. This chain joins TRBV28 and TRBJ2-2; either TRBD1 or TRBD2 may fit D (5 bases each). CDR1 and CDR2 (germline): MDHEN, SYDVKM. V was trimmed by 4 bases and J by 2 bases, leaving 11 bases between them. The CDR3 is 15 amino acids.

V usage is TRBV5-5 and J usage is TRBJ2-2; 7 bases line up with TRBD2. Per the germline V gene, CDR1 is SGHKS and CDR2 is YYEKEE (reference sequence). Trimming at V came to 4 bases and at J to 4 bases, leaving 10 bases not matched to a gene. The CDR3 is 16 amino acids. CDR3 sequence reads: CASSPGLRASTGELFF. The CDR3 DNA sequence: TGTGCCAGCAGCCCGGGACTAAGGGCCTCCACCGGGGAGCTGTTTTTT. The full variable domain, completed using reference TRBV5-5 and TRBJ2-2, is DAGVTQSPTHLIKTRGQQVTLRCSPISGHKSVSWYQQVLGQGPQFIFQYYEKEERGRGNFPDRFSARQFPNYSSELNVNALLLGDSALYLCASSPGLRASTGELFFGEGSRLTVL.

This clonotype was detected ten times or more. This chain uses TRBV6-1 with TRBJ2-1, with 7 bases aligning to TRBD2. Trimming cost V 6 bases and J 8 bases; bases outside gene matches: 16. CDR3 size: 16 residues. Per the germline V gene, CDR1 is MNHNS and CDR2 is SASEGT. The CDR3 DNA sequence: TGTGCCAGCAGCCCATACCAAGCGGGAAGGCTAGATGAGCAGTTCTTC. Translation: CASSPYQAGRLDEQFF.

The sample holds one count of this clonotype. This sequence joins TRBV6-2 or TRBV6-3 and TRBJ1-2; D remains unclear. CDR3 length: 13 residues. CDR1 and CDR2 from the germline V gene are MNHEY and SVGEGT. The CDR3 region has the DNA TGTACCAACTCGGGCGGGGAGAGCTATGGCTACACCTTC. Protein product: CTNSGGESYGYTF.

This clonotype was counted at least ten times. The DNA of the CDR3 is TGTGCCAGCAGTTCCGACAGGGTAGGGGAGACCCAGTACTTC. It codes for CASSSDRVGETQYF. The gene calls are TRBV12-3 or TRBV12-4 and TRBJ2-5, with TRBD1 identical over 7 bases. The CDR3 sequence is 14 residues long. Losses at the gene ends were 4 bases for V and 5 bases for J; bases not matched to a gene: 7.

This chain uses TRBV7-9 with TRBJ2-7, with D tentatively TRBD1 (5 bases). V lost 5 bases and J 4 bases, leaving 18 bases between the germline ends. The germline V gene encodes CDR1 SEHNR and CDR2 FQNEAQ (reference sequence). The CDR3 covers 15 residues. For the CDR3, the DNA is TGTGCCAGCAGCCCCCCAGGGCAGCGAGGATACGAGCAGTACTTC. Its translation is CASSPPGQRGYEQYF.

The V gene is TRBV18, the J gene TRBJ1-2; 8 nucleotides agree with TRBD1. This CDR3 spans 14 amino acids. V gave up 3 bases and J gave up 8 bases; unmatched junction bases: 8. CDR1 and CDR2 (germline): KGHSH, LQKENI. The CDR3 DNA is TGTGCCAGCTCACCCCCCGGGACAGGCGGCGGCTACACCTTC. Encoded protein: CASSPPGTGGGYTF.

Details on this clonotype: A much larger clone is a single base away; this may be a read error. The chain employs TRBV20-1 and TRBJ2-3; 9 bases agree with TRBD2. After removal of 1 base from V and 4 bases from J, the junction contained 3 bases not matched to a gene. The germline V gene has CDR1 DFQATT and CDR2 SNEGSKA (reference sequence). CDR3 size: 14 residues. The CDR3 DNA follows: TGCAGTGCTAGAGGGACTAGCGACGCAGATACGCAGTATTTT. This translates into CSARGTSDADTQYF.